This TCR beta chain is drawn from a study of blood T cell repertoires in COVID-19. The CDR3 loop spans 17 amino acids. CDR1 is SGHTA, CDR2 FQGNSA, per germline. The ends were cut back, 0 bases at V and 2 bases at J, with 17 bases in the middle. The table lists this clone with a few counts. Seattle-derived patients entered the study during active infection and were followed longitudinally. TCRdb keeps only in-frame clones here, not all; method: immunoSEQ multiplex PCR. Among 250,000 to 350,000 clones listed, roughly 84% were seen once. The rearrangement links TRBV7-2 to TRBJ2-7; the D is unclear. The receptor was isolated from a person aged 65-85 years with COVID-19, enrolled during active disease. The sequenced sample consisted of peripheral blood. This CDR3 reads CASSLARLGPLPYEQYF. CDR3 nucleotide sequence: TGTGCCAGCAGCTTAGCGCGACTGGGTCCCCTTCCCTACGAGCAGTACTTC. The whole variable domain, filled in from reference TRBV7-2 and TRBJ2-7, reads GAGVSQSPSNKVTEKGKDVELRCDPISGHTALYWYRQSLGQGLEFLIYFQGNSAPDKSGLPSDRFSAERTGGSVSTLTIQRTQQEDSAVYLCASSLARLGPLPYEQYFGPGTRLTVT.